What follows describes a single T cell receptor beta chain. Its specificity is unknown. CDR3 size: 16 residues. Looked up from germline, CDR1 is SGHTA and CDR2 is FQGTGA. Using RNA transcripts as the source, TCR beta CDR3 regions were amplified. The TCR CDR3 first-round RT-PCR relied on the HTBI primer set. Via MiXCR, TCRdb re-called the multiplex PCR reads, giving one row per CDR3 protein. The data contain under 450,000 distinct CDR3 sequences, approximately 14% of them singletons. This sample was taken from a study of T cells in Graves' hyperthyroidism and ophthalmopathy. Whole-study findings and limits: Blood also showed most of the thyroid clonotypes that were expanded above 0.001.

The specimen sequenced was blood. The chain joins TRBV7-3 to TRBJ2-1; tentative D call: TRBD2 (6 bases). The end of the DNA is better explained by TRBJ2-7, so the J call may be wrong. This receptor was obtained from a woman in her late teens or twenties with Graves' hyperthyroidism. The CDR3 reads CASSLASSDSYNEQYF. CDR3 in DNA: TGTGCCAGCAGCTTAGCCTCTAGCGACTCCTACAATGAGCAGTACTTC.